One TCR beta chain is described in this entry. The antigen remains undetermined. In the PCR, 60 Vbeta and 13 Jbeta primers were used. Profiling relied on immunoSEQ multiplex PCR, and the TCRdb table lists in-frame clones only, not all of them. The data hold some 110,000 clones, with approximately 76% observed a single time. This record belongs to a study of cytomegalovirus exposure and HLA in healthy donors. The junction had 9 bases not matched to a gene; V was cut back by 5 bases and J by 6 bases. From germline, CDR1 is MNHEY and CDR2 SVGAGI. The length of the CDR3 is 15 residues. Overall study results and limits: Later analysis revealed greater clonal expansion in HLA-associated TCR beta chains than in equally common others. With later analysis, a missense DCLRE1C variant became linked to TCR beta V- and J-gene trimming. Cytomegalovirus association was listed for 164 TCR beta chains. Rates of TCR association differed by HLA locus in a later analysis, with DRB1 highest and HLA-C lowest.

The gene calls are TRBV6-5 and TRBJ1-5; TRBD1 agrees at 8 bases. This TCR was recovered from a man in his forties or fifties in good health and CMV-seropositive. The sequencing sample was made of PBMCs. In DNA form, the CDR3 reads TGTGCCAGCAGTCCCATGGACAGGGAGGTTCAGCCCCAGCATTTT. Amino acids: CASSPMDREVQPQHF.